This entry is about one T cell receptor (beta chain). What it recognizes is unknown. This CDR3 is 16 amino acids long. Trimming took 4 bases from V and 7 from J; bases not matched to a gene: 9. Germline V CDR1 and CDR2: LGHDT, YNNKEL (reference sequence). TCRdb re-called the RT-PCR reads with MiXCR, one entry per CDR3 protein. In the table there are about 800,000 distinct CDR3 sequences, 21% of which are singletons. The sample belongs to a study of response to subunit inactivated influenza vaccine. Regarding the study as a whole: With each seasonal influenza vaccination, the authors suggested, few new T cells are recruited.

Here the sequenced sample was PBMCs from blood, taken 4 to 6 days after vaccination. This chain uses TRBV3-1 with TRBJ2-1; TRBD2 agrees at 11 bases. The clonotype was recovered from a man aged 45-65 years who received an inactivated influenza vaccine. CDR3 DNA: TGTGCCAGCAGCCCTTCCACTAGCGGGAGAAAGAATGAGCAGTTCTTC. Amino acids: CASSPSTSGRKNEQFF.